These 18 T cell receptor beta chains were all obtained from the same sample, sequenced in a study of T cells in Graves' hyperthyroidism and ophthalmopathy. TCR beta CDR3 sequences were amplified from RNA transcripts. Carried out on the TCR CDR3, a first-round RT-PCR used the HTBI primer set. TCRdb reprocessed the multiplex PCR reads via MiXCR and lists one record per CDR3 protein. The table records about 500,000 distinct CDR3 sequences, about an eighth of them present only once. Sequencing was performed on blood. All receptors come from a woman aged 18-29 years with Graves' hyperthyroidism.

The CDR3 loop is CATGLGHMNTEAFF. CDR3 nucleotide sequence: TGCGCCACCGGACTGGGGCACATGAACACTGAAGCTTTCTTT. The genes are TRBV5-1 and TRBJ1-1; possible D gene TRBD1, 5 bases. The germline gives CDR1 SGHRS, CDR2 YFSETQ. V lost 9 bases and J 0 bases, leaving 15 bases between the germline ends. The CDR3 is 14 residues long.

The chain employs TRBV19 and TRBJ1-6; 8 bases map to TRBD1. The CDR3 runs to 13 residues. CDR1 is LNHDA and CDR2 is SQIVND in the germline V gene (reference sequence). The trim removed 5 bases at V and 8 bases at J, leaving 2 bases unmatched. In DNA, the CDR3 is TGTGCCAGTAGTGGACAGGGAGATTCACCCCTCCACTTT. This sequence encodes CASSGQGDSPLHF.

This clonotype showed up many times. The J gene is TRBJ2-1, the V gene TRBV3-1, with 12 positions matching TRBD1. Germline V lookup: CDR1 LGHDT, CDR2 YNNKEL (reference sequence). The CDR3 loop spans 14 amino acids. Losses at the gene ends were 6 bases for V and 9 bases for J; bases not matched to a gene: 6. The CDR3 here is CASRGQGARGEQFF. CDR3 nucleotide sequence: TGTGCCAGCAGGGGACAGGGGGCAAGGGGTGAGCAGTTCTTC.

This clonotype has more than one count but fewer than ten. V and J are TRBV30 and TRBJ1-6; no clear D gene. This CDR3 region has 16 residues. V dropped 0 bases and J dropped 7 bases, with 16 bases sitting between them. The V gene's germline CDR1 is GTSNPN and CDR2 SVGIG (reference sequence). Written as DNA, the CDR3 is TGTGCCTGGAGTGTATTTAGGCAGTCCATGAATTCACCCCTCCACTTT. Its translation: CAWSVFRQSMNSPLHF. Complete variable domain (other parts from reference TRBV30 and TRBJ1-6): SQTIHQWPATLVQPVGSPLSLECTVEGTSNPNLYWYRQAAGRGLQLLFYSVGIGQISSEVPQNLSASRPQDRQFILSSKKLLLSDSGFYLCAWSVFRQSMNSPLHFGNGTRLTVT.

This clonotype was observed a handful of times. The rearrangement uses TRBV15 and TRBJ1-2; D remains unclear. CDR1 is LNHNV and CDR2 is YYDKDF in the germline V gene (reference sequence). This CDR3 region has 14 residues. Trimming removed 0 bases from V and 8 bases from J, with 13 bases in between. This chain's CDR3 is CATSRDSGVSGYTF. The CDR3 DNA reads TGTGCCACCAGCAGAGATTCTGGGGTGAGCGGCTACACCTTC.

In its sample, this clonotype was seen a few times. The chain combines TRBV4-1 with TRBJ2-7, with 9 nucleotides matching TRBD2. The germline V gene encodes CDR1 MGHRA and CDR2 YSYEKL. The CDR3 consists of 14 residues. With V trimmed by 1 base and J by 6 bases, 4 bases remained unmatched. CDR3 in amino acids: CASSQAPSGIEQYF. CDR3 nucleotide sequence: TGCGCCAGCAGCCAAGCCCCTAGCGGGATCGAGCAGTACTTC.

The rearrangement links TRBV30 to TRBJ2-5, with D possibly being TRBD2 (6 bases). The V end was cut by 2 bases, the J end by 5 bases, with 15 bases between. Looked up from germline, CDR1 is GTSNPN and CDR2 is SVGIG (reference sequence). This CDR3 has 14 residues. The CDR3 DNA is TGTGCCTGGAGTTTCCTCGGGACTGAGGAGACCCAGTACTTC. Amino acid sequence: CAWSFLGTEETQYF.

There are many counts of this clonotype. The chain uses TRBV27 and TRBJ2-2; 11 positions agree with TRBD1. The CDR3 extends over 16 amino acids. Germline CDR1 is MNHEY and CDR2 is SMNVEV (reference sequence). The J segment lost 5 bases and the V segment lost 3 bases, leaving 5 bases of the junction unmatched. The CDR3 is CASSFQGTGGTGELFF. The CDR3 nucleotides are TGTGCCAGCAGTTTCCAAGGGACAGGGGGAACCGGGGAGCTGTTTTTT.

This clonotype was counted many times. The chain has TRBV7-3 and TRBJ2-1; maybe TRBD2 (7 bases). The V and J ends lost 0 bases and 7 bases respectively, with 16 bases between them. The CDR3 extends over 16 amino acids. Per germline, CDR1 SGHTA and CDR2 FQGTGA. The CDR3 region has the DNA TGTGCCAGCAGCTTAACGGGGGGGGCGCAATTGAATGAGCAGTTCTTC. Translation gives CASSLTGGAQLNEQFF.

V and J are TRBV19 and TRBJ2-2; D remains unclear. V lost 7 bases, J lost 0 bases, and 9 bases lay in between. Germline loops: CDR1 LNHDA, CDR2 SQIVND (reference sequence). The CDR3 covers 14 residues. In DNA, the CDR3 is TGTGCCAGTATCCGCCGATCGAACACCGGGGAGCTGTTTTTT. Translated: CASIRRSNTGELFF.

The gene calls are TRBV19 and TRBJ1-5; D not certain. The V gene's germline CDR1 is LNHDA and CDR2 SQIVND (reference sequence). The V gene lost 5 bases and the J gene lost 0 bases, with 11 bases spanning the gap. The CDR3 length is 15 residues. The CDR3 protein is CASSGPDYSNQPQHF. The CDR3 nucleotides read TGTGCCAGTAGTGGCCCAGACTATAGCAATCAGCCCCAGCATTTT.

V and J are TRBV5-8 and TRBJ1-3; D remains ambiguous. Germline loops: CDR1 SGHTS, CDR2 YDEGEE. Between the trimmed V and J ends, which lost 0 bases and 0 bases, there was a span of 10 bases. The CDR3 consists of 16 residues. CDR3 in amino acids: CASSLGIGISGNTIYF. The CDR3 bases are TGTGCCAGCAGCTTGGGGATAGGTATCTCTGGAAACACCATATATTTT.

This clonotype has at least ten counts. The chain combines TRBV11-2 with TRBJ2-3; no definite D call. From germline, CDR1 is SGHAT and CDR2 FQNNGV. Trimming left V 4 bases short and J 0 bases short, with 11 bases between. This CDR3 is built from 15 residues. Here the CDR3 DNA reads TGTGCCAGCAGCTCAATAGGTAGTAGCACAGATACGCAGTATTTT. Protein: CASSSIGSSTDTQYF.

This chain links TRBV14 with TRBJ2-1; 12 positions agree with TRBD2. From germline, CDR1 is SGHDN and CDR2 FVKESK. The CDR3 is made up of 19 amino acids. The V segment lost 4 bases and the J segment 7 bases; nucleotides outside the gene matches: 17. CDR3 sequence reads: CASSPPLFGLAGKWNEQFF. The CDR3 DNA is TGTGCCAGCAGCCCCCCCCTATTTGGACTAGCGGGAAAATGGAATGAGCAGTTCTTC.

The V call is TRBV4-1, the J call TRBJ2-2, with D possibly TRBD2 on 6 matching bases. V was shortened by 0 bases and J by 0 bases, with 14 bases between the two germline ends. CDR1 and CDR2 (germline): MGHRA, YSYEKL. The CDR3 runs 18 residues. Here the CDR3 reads CASSQEGSLATNTGELFF. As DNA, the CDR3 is TGCGCCAGCAGCCAAGAGGGGTCACTAGCCACGAACACCGGGGAGCTGTTTTTT.

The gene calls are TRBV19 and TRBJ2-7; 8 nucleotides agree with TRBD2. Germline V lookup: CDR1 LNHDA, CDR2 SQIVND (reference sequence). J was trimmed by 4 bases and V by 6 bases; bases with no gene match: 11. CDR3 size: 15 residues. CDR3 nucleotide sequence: TGTGCCAGTAGAGGGCGGCGGGAGGCCTCTTACGAGCAGTACTTC. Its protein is CASRGRREASYEQYF. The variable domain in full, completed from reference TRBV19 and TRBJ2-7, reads DGGITQSPKYLFRKEGQNVTLSCEQNLNHDAMYWYRQDPGQGLRLIYYSQIVNDFQKGDIAEGYSVSREKKESFPLTVTSAQKNPTAFYLCASRGRREASYEQYFGPGTRLTVT.

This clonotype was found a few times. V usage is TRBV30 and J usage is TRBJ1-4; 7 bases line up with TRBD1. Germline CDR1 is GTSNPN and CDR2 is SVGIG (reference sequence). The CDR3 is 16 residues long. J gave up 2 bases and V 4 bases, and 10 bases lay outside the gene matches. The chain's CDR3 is CAWTMPTGRTNEKLFF. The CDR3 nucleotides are TGTGCCTGGACCATGCCGACAGGGCGTACTAATGAAAAACTGTTTTTT. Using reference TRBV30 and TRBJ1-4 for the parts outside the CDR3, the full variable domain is SQTIHQWPATLVQPVGSPLSLECTVEGTSNPNLYWYRQAAGRGLQLLFYSVGIGQISSEVPQNLSASRPQDRQFILSSKKLLLSDSGFYLCAWTMPTGRTNEKLFFGSGTQLSVL.

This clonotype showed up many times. In nucleotides, the CDR3 is TGTGCCACCGGTTGGGACAGGTATAGCAATCAGCCCCAGCATTTT. This sequence encodes CATGWDRYSNQPQHF. This chain links TRBV6-1 with TRBJ1-5; 8 bases match TRBD1. This CDR3 spans 15 amino acids. The germline V gene has CDR1 MNHNS and CDR2 SASEGT. V was pared by 10 bases and J by 0 bases, with 8 bases of the junction left unmatched.